This T cell receptor (beta chain) was identified in a study of cytomegalovirus exposure and HLA in healthy donors. The PCR ran on 60 Vbeta and 13 Jbeta primers. TCRdb keeps only in-frame clones here, not all; method: immunoSEQ multiplex PCR. The data contain roughly 130,000 clones, about 80% of them singletons. With 2 bases removed from V and 2 bases from J, the gap between germline ends came to 8 bases. CDR3 length equals 13 residues. Germline V lookup: CDR1 SGHTS, CDR2 YDEGEE. The V and J genes are TRBV5-8 and TRBJ2-7; D gene ambiguous. This clonotype was sampled from a man aged 35-49 years in good health and CMV-seronegative. The sequencing input was PBMCs. For the CDR3, the DNA is TGTGCCAGCAGCTTCACCACTCCCTACGAGCAGTACTTC. It is translated as CASSFTTPYEQYF.